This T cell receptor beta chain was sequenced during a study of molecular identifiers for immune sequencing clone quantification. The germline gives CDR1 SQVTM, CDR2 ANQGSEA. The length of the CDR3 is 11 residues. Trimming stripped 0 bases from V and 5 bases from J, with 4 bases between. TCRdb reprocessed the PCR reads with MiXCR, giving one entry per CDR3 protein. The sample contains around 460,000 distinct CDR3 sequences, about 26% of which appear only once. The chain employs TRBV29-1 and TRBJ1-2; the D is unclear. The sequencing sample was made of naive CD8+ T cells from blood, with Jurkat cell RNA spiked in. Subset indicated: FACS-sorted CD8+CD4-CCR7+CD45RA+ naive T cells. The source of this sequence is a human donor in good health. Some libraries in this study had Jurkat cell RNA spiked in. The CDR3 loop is CSVEEMYGYTF. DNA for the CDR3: TGCAGCGTTGAAGAGATGTATGGCTACACCTTC.